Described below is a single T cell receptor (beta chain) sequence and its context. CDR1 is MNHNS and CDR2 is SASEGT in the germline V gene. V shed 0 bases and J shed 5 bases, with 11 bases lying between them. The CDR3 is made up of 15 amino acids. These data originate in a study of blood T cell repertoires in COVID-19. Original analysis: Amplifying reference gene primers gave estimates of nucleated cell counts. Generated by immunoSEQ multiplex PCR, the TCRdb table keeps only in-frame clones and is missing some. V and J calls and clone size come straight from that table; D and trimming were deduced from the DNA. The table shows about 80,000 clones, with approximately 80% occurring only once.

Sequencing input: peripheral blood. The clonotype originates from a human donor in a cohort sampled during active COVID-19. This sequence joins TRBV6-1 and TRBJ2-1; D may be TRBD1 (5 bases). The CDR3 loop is CASSEAHGADNEQFF. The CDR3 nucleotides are TGTGCCAGCAGTGAAGCTCATGGGGCCGACAATGAGCAGTTCTTC.